Below are 17 T cell receptor beta chains sequenced from a single sample in a study of CD8 T cells in ankylosing spondylitis. TCRdb re-called the 5' RACE reads with MiXCR, one entry per CDR3 protein. The sample consists of 150,000 or so distinct CDR3 sequences, 25% to 35% of them appearing once. The sample consisted of synovial fluid, either unsorted or a sorted T cell fraction (not recorded which). Receptors originate from a male donor with ankylosing spondylitis.

The chain carries TRBV2 and TRBJ1-1; weak D call: TRBD1 (6 bases). The CDR3 loop spans 13 amino acids. In germline, CDR1 is SNHLY, CDR2 FYNNEI. V was cut by 6 bases and J by 3 bases, with 11 bases left in between. CDR3: CASSQGRDTEAFF. The CDR3, as DNA: TGTGCCAGCAGCCAGGGGAGGGACACTGAAGCTTTCTTT.

Only a few counts were recorded for this clonotype. This rearrangement joins TRBV10-3 to TRBJ2-3; the D is unclear. The CDR3 is made up of 11 amino acids. The ends were cut back, 8 bases at V and 2 bases at J, with 5 bases in the middle. Germline CDR1 ENHRY, CDR2 SYGVKD. In DNA, the CDR3 is TGTGCCATCGGGAACACAGATACGCAGTATTTT. Its translation is CAIGNTDTQYF.

The chain is built from TRBV27 and TRBJ1-3, with D maybe TRBD1 (5 bases). The CDR3 consists of 13 residues. The ends were cut back, 3 bases at V and 3 bases at J, with 6 bases in the middle. The germline V gene has CDR1 MNHEY and CDR2 SMNVEV (reference sequence). The CDR3 is CASSFRDGNTIYF. The DNA of the CDR3 is TGTGCCAGCAGTTTCAGGGATGGAAACACCATATATTTT.

In this sample, this clonotype turned up a few times. The V call is TRBV11-3, the J call TRBJ2-3, with TRBD2 matching over 8 bases. CDR3 length equals 16 residues. V shed 5 bases, J shed 7 bases, and the junction held 14 bases outside the gene matches. CDR1 SGHNT and CDR2 YENEEA come from the germline V gene. The CDR3 loop is CASSNRSGSRMNTQYF. CDR3 coding DNA: TGTGCCAGCAGCAACCGAAGCGGGAGTAGGATGAATACGCAGTATTTT.

This chain uses TRBV5-6 with TRBJ2-1; 8 bases agree with TRBD1. The CDR3 loop spans 15 amino acids. V dropped 2 bases and J dropped 2; count of bases not matched to a gene: 3. Germline lookup yields CDR1 SGHDT and CDR2 YYEEEE. The CDR3 here is CASSFPGQAYNEQFF. CDR3 nucleotide sequence: TGTGCCAGCAGCTTCCCGGGACAGGCCTACAATGAGCAGTTCTTC.

This clonotype was recorded a few times. CDR3 residues: CASRRGRGTGELFF. DNA of the CDR3: TGTGCCAGCCGGCGGGGGAGAGGCACCGGGGAGCTGTTTTTT. J is TRBJ2-2 and V is TRBV3-1; 7 bases are shared with TRBD2. In germline, CDR1 is LGHDT, CDR2 YNNKEL (reference sequence). J lost 4 bases, V lost 8 bases, and 7 bases had no gene match. The CDR3 sequence is 14 residues long.

This clonotype was seen at least ten times. The V call is TRBV25-1, the J call TRBJ2-4; D possibly uses TRBD1 or TRBD2 (5 bases each). The ends were cut back, 3 bases at V and 0 bases at J, with 15 bases in the middle. Germline V CDR1 and CDR2: MGHDK, SYGVNS. The CDR3 totals 17 residues. This chain's CDR3 is CASSEGGTDLAKNIQYF. The DNA for the CDR3 is TGTGCCAGCAGTGAGGGTGGGACCGATCTAGCCAAAAACATTCAGTACTTC.

This clonotype has a count of ten or more. The rearrangement links TRBV7-8 to TRBJ2-3; D unresolved. The length of the CDR3 is 15 residues. Looked up from germline, CDR1 is SGHVS and CDR2 is FQNEAQ. V was trimmed by 6 bases and J by 0 bases, leaving 13 bases between them. The CDR3 here is CASSPQTTSTDTQYF. The CDR3 DNA sequence: TGTGCCAGCAGTCCCCAGACAACTAGCACAGATACGCAGTATTTT.

This clonotype showed up many times. CDR3 amino acids: CATGYGRTYNEQFF. The CDR3 DNA sequence: TGTGCCACCGGCTACGGAAGAACCTACAATGAGCAGTTCTTC. The genes are TRBV15 and TRBJ2-1; D gene ambiguous. V was shortened by 8 bases and J by 2 bases, with 13 bases between the two germline ends. Per germline, CDR1 LNHNV and CDR2 YYDKDF (reference sequence). The CDR3 is 14 residues long.

This clonotype showed up just a few times. The chain is built from TRBV20-1 and TRBJ2-1, with a possible D match to TRBD1 (5 bases). The CDR3 contains 16 residues. V shed 3 bases and J shed 0 bases, with 15 bases lying between them. CDR1 is DFQATT, CDR2 SNEGSKA, per germline (reference sequence). This CDR3 reads CSARGSGSGSYNEQFF. The DNA for the CDR3 is TGCAGTGCTAGGGGTTCAGGGTCGGGCTCCTACAATGAGCAGTTCTTC.

The rearrangement links TRBV6-1 to TRBJ1-2, with 8 nucleotides matching TRBD1. Germline loops: CDR1 MNHNS, CDR2 SASEGT. The CDR3 totals 15 residues. Trimming took 6 bases from V and 4 from J; bases not matched to a gene: 10. The CDR3 loop is CASRPTGARSYGYTF. The CDR3 DNA reads TGTGCCAGCAGGCCGACAGGGGCTCGTAGCTATGGCTACACCTTC.

This clonotype has more than one count but fewer than ten. The chain carries TRBV20-1 and TRBJ1-1; D perhaps matches TRBD1 (5 bases). This CDR3 has 14 residues. V lost 4 bases, J lost 3 bases, and 15 bases lay in between. Germline lookup yields CDR1 DFQATT and CDR2 SNEGSKA (reference sequence). The chain's CDR3 is CSATGGLGYTEAFF. The CDR3 nucleotides read TGCAGTGCTACCGGGGGTCTGGGGTACACTGAAGCTTTCTTT.

This clonotype was counted a few times. CDR3: CASSYRDGGPYGGYTF. In DNA, the CDR3 is TGTGCCAGCAGTTACCGGGACGGAGGACCCTATGGCGGCTACACCTTC. The rearrangement links TRBV6-5 to TRBJ1-2; D perhaps matches TRBD1 (5 bases). This CDR3 comprises 16 residues. V was pared by 2 bases and J by 8 bases, with 21 bases between. Germline V lookup: CDR1 MNHEY, CDR2 SVGAGI.

This clonotype has just a few counts. CDR3 DNA: TGTGCCAGCAGCTTAGGTGTGGACAGGGCCCTCACTGAAGCTTTCTTT. As protein: CASSLGVDRALTEAFF. The chain uses TRBV7-9 and TRBJ1-1; 8 bases match TRBD1. CDR3 length equals 16 residues. V was pared by 1 base and J by 4 bases, with 8 bases of the junction left unmatched. The germline gives CDR1 SEHNR, CDR2 FQNEAQ (reference sequence).

This rearrangement joins TRBV5-1 to TRBJ2-7, with D perhaps being TRBD1 or TRBD2 (5 bases each). Germline CDR1 and CDR2: SGHRS and YFSETQ. Trimming took 0 bases from V and 6 from J, leaving 13 bases between them. The CDR3 contains 14 residues. The CDR3 is CASSLGRAAGEQYF. DNA for the CDR3: TGCGCCAGCAGCTTGGGCAGGGCGGCGGGCGAGCAGTACTTC.

V gene TRBV18 combines with J gene TRBJ2-5, with 14 bases matching TRBD2. In germline, CDR1 is KGHSH, CDR2 LQKENI. The CDR3 loop spans 15 amino acids. V dropped 4 bases and J dropped 6; count of bases not matched to a gene: 4. The CDR3 DNA follows: TGTGCCAGCTCACGGGGACTAGCGGGAGAAAAGACCCAGTACTTC. Amino acids: CASSRGLAGEKTQYF.

V is TRBV20-1 and J is TRBJ1-4; D uncertain. The V end lost 3 bases, the J end lost 10 bases, and 6 bases lay between the germline ends. The CDR3 is 10 amino acids. The germline gives CDR1 DFQATT, CDR2 SNEGSKA (reference sequence). CDR3 amino acids: CSASRGKLFF. CDR3 DNA: TGCAGTGCTAGCCGAGGAAAACTGTTTTTT.